The 10 T cell receptor beta chains given below trace back to one sample, sequenced in a study of T cells after yellow fever vaccination. TCRdb re-derived calls from the 5' RACE reads in MiXCR, one entry per CDR3 protein. The profile shows 450,000 to 650,000 distinct CDR3 sequences, about a fifth of them singletons. Sequenced material: PBMCs, taken 21 days after the first yellow fever vaccination. The receptors were gathered from a man aged 18 to 30 who received the YFV17D yellow fever vaccine.

The gene calls are TRBV6-5 and TRBJ1-5; no reliable D call. V was cut by 5 bases and J by 7 bases, with 12 bases left in between. CDR1 and CDR2 from the germline V gene are MNHEY and SVGAGI. This CDR3 spans 13 amino acids. In nucleotides, the CDR3 is TGTGCCAGCAGTAACGAGGGATTCCAGCCCCAGCATTTT. Translating it yields CASSNEGFQPQHF.

This clonotype has only a few counts. The rearrangement uses TRBV5-1 and TRBJ1-1; 7 bases agree with TRBD1. The CDR3 is 14 amino acids. CDR1 SGHRS and CDR2 YFSETQ come from the germline V gene. The J segment lost 3 bases and the V segment lost 3 bases, leaving 5 bases of the junction unmatched. The CDR3 nucleotides read TGCGCCAGCAGCTCGACAGGGTTGGACACTGAAGCTTTCTTT. Translating it yields CASSSTGLDTEAFF.

On this clonotype: This may be a read error, as it is one base from a much larger clone. V is TRBV11-2 and J is TRBJ2-3, with 9 bases matching TRBD2. Germline V lookup: CDR1 SGHAT, CDR2 FQNNGV. There are 15 residues in the CDR3. CDR3 sequence: CASSLRRGGRDMQYF. DNA for the CDR3: TGTGCCAGCAGCTTAAGGCGGGGGGGCCGAGATATGCAGTATTTT.

J is TRBJ1-2 and V is TRBV7-2; a weak D match, TRBD1 (5 bases). CDR3 length: 15 amino acids. The V gene's germline CDR1 is SGHTA and CDR2 FQGNSA. V shed 5 bases and J shed 4 bases, with 17 bases lying between them. The CDR3 DNA sequence: TGTGCCAGCAGCCGAAACGGCGGGGGACGCTATGGCTACACCTTC. It translates to CASSRNGGGRYGYTF.

V usage is TRBV5-8 and J usage is TRBJ2-1, with 7 bases fitting TRBD1. The CDR3 loop spans 16 amino acids. Germline loops: CDR1 SGHTS, CDR2 YDEGEE. V shed 1 base and J 9 bases; nucleotides not matched to a gene: 13. CDR3 nucleotides: TGTGCCAGCAGCTTGCGGACAGGACGCACGAACGGTGAGCAGTTCTTC. Protein product: CASSLRTGRTNGEQFF. The complete variable domain, with remaining parts taken from reference TRBV5-8 and TRBJ2-1, reads EAGVTQSPTHLIKTRGQQATLRCSPISGHTSVYWYQQALGLGLQFLLWYDEGEERNRGNFPPRFSGRQFPNYSSELNVNALELEDSALYLCASSLRTGRTNGEQFFGPGTRLTVL.

This clonotype was counted between two and nine times. The chain couples TRBV20-1 to TRBJ2-7; D unclear. The V and J ends lost 2 bases and 5 bases respectively, with 10 bases between them. Germline V CDR1 and CDR2: DFQATT, SNEGSKA (reference sequence). CDR3 length: 12 residues. CDR3 sequence: CSARSHANEQYF. For the CDR3, the DNA is TGCAGTGCTAGATCCCACGCGAACGAGCAGTACTTC.

V usage is TRBV7-2 and J usage is TRBJ1-1; 10 bases map to TRBD1. V trimming: 5 bases; J trimming: 5 bases; junction bases outside the gene matches: 8. This CDR3 contains 15 residues. CDR1 and CDR2 from the germline V gene are SGHTA and FQGNSA. In DNA, the CDR3 is TGTGCCAGCAGCGCGTCCGGGACAGGGGCAACTGAAGCTTTCTTT. The encoded protein is CASSASGTGATEAFF.

This clonotype occurred a few times. The V and J genes are TRBV7-9 and TRBJ1-5, with 9 bases aligning to TRBD1. The CDR3 is 14 amino acids. V dropped 5 bases and J dropped 7; count of bases not matched to a gene: 6. Germline assignment: CDR1 SEHNR and CDR2 FQNEAQ (reference sequence). CDR3 DNA: TGTGCCAGCAGCGAAACAGGGGGCGGACAGCCCCAGCATTTT. This encodes CASSETGGGQPQHF.

The genes are TRBV11-2 and TRBJ2-2; no reliable D call. The CDR3 is 12 amino acids. The V end lost 4 bases, the J end lost 8 bases, and 8 bases lay between the germline ends. Looked up from germline, CDR1 is SGHAT and CDR2 is FQNNGV. The chain's CDR3 is CASSSRIGELFF. The CDR3 nucleotides read TGTGCCAGCAGCTCCCGAATAGGGGAGCTGTTTTTT.

To note about this clonotype: A read error is possible here, since a much larger clone lies one base away. The chain couples TRBV6-2 or TRBV6-3 to TRBJ2-7; 8 bases match TRBD1. Looked up from germline, CDR1 is MNHEY and CDR2 is SVGEGT. The CDR3 is 13 residues long. Germline trimming cut 2 bases from V and 5 bases from J; bases unmatched to any gene: 2. The CDR3 DNA follows: TGTGCCAGCAGTTACGACAGGGGCCACGAGCAGTACTTC. Encoded protein: CASSYDRGHEQYF.